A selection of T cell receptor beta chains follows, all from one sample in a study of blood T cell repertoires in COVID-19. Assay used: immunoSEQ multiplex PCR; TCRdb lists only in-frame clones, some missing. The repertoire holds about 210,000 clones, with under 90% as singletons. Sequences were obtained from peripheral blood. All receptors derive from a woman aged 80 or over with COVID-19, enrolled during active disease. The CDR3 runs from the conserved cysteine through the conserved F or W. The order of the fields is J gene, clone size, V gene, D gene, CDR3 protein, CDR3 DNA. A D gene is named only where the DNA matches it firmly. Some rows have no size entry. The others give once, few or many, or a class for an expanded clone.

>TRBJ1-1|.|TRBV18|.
CASSPPAYLNTEAFF
TGTGCCAGCTCACCACCTGCCTACTTGAACACTGAAGCTTTCTTT
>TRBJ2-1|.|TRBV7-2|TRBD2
CASSLMGLAGPYNEQFF
TGTGCCAGCAGCTTGATGGGACTAGCGGGGCCATACAATGAGCAGTTCTTC
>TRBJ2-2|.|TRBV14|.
CASSQPQGPGELFF
TGTGCCAGCAGCCAACCCCAGGGCCCCGGGGAGCTGTTTTTT
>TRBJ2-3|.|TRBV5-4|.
CASSQTYTDTQYF
TGTGCCAGCAGTCAGACATACACAGATACGCAGTATTTT
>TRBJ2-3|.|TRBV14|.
CASSPLGGTDTQYF
TGTGCCAGCAGCCCCCTCGGGGGCACAGATACGCAGTATTTT
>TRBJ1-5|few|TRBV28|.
CASRRQSNQPQHF
TGTGCCAGCAGGCGACAGAGCAATCAGCCCCAGCATTTT
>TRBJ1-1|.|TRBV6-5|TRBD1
CAIRQGVVTEAFF
TGTGCCATCCGACAGGGGGTAGTAACTGAAGCTTTCTTT
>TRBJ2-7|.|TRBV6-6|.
CASSYSTGTPFAQYF
TGTGCCAGCAGTTACTCGACCGGGACACCCTTTGCGCAGTACTTC
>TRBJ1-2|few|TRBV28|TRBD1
CASIRGTANYGYTF
TGTGCCAGCATAAGAGGGACAGCTAACTATGGCTACACCTTC
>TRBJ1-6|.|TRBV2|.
CASRKQNSPLHF
TGTGCCAGCAGGAAACAGAATTCACCCCTCCACTTT
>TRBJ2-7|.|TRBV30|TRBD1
CAWSGDRSRVYEQYF
TGTGCCTGGAGTGGGGACAGGTCTAGGGTCTACGAGCAGTACTTC
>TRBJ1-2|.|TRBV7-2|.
CASSLARRRGEGYTF
TGTGCCAGCAGCTTAGCGCGGAGGAGGGGAGAGGGCTACACCTTC
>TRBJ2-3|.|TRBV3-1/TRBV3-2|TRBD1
CASSQGGQRTDTQYF
TGTGCCAGCAGCCAAGGGGGACAGAGGACAGATACGCAGTATTTT
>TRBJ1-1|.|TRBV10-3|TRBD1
CAISAPSLTGEKKAFF
TGTGCCATCAGTGCCCCGTCATTGACAGGGGAAAAGAAGGCTTTCTTT
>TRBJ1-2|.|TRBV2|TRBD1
CASSRTGINYGYTF
TGTGCCAGCAGTAGGACAGGGATTAACTATGGCTACACCTTC
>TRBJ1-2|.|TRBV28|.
CASSRGSPAGYTF
TGTGCCAGCAGCCGGGGGTCTCCGGCGGGCTACACCTTC
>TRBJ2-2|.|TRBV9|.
CASSPGGRGTGELFF
TGTGCCAGCAGCCCAGGAGGCAGGGGTACCGGGGAGCTGTTTTTT
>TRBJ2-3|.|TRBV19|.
CASRISGNTDTQYF
TGTGCCAGTAGGATTAGCGGAAACACAGATACGCAGTATTTT